The clone carrying this T cell receptor (beta chain) was recorded many times. This sample stems from a study of identical twins. TCRdb redid the calling of the 5' RACE reads with MiXCR, one entry per CDR3 protein. The table has fewer than 250,000 distinct CDR3 sequences, 9.4% seen once. The sequence was obtained from a woman aged 18-29 years in good health. The sequenced sample was memory (CD45RO+) T cells sorted from blood.

CDR3 in amino acids: CASSQGASGHNEQFF. The CDR3 bases are TGTGCCAGCAGCCAGGGCGCTAGCGGACACAATGAGCAGTTCTTC. V is TRBV9 and J is TRBJ2-1; 7 bases match TRBD2. With V trimmed by 4 bases and J by 5 bases, 9 bases remained unmatched. The CDR3 is 15 amino acids. Germline CDR1 and CDR2: SGDLS and YYNGEE.